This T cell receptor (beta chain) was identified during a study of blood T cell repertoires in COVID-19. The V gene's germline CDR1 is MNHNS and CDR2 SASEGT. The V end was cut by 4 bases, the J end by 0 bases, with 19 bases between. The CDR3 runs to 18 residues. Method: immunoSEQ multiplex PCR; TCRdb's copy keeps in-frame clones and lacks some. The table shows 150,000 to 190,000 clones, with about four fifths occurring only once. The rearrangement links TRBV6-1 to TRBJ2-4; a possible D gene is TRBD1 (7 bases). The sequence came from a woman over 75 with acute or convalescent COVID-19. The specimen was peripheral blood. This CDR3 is CASSARWDSGPAKNIQYF. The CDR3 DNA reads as TGTGCCAGCAGTGCCCGATGGGACAGCGGGCCAGCCAAAAACATTCAGTACTTC.